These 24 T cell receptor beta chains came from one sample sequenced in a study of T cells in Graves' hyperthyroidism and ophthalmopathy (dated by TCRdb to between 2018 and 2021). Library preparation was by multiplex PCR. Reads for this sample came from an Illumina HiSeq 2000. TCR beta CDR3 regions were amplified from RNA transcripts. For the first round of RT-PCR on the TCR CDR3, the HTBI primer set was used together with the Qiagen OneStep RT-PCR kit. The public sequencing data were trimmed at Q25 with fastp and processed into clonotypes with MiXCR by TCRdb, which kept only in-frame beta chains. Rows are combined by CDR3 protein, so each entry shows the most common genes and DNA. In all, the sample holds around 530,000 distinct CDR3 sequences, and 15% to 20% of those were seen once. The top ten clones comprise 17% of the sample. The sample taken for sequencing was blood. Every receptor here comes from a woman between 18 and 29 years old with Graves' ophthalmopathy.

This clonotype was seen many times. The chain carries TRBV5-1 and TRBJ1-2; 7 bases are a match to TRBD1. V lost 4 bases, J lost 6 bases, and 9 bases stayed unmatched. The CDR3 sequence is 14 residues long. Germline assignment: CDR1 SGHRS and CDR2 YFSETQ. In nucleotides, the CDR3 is TGCGCCAGCAGCCTGAGGGACAGCTCCAATGGCTACACCTTC. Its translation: CASSLRDSSNGYTF.

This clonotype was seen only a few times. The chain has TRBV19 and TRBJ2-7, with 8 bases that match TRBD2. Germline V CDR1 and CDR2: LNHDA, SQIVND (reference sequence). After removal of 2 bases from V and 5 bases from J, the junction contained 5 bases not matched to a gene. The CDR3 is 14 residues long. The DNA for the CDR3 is TGTGCCAGTAGTATATCAGCGGGAGCCCACGAGCAGTACTTC. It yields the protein CASSISAGAHEQYF.

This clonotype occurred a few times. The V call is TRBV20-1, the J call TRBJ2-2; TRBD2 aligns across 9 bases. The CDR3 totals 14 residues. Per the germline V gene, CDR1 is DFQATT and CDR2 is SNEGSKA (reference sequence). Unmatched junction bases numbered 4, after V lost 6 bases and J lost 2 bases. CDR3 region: CSAPTSGNTGELFF. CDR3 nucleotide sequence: TGCAGTGCGCCGACTAGCGGAAACACCGGGGAGCTGTTTTTT.

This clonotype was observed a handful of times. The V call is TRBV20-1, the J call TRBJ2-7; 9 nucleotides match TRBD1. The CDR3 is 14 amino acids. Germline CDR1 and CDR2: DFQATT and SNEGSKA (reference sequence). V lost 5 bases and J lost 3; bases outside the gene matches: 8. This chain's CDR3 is CSALTGTGSYEQYF. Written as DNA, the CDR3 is TGCAGTGCTTTAACCGGGACAGGGAGCTACGAGCAGTACTTC.

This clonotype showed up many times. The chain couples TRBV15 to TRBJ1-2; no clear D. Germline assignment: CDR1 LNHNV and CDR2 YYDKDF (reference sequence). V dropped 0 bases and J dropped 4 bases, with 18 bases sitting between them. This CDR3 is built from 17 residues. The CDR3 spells CATSRDLAEGRVYGYTF. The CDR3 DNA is TGTGCCACCAGCAGAGATTTAGCCGAAGGTCGAGTCTATGGCTACACCTTC.

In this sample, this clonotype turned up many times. The CDR3 nucleotides are TGTGCCAGCAGCCAGAGGACAGGGACCTCCCCCCTCCACTTT. Protein sequence: CASSQRTGTSPLHF. The chain recombines TRBV3-1 with TRBJ1-6, with 8 bases matching TRBD1. The CDR3 sequence is 14 residues long. Germline CDR1 LGHDT, CDR2 YNNKEL (reference sequence). Unmatched junction bases numbered 8, after V lost 3 bases and J lost 13 bases.

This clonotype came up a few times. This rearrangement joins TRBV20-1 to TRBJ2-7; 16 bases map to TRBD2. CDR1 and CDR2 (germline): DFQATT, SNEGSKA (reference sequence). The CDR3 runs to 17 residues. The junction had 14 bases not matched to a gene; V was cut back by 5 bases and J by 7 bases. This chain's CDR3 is CSAFDYLGLAGGDEQYF. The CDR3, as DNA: TGCAGTGCTTTCGATTACCTGGGACTAGCGGGAGGGGATGAGCAGTACTTC.

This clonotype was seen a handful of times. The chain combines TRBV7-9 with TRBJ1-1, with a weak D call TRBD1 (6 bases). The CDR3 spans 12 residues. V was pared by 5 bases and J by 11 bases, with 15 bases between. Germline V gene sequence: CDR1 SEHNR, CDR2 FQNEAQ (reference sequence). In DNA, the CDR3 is TGTGCCAGCAGCCTTGGACAGTATGAGGCTTTCTTT. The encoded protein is CASSLGQYEAFF.

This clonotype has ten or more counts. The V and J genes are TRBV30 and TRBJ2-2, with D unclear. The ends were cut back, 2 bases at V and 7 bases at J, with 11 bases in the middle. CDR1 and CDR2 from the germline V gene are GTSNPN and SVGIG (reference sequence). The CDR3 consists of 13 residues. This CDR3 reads CAWSYEIGGELFF. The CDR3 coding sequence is TGTGCCTGGAGTTATGAGATTGGCGGGGAGCTGTTTTTT.

Here the CDR3 reads CASSFRTKDDEQFF. Here the CDR3 DNA reads TGCGCCAGCAGTTTCCGAACTAAAGACGATGAGCAGTTCTTC. V gene TRBV4-1 combines with J gene TRBJ2-1; no definite D call. This CDR3 comprises 14 residues. Germline V gene sequence: CDR1 MGHRA, CDR2 YSYEKL. The V and J ends lost 6 bases and 8 bases respectively, with 17 bases between them.

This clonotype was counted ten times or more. As DNA, the CDR3 is TGTGCCAGCTCACCGTACAGAGAAACTACTGAAGCTTTCTTT. Amino acids: CASSPYRETTEAFF. The gene calls are TRBV18 and TRBJ1-1; no reliable D call. Germline V gene data show CDR1 as KGHSH and CDR2 as LQKENI. This CDR3 has 14 residues. Trimming took off 3 bases at V and 5 bases at J, with 13 bases between the two ends.

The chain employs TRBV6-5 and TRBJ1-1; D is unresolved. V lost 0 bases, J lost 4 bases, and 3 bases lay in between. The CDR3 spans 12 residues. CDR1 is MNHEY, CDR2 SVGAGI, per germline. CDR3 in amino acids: CASSYSSTEAFF. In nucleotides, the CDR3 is TGTGCCAGCAGTTACTCATCCACTGAAGCTTTCTTT.

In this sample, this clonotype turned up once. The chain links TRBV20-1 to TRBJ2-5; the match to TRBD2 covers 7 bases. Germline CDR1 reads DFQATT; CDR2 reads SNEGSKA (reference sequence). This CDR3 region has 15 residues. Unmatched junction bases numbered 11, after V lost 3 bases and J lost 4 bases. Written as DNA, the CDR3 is TGCAGTGCTAGTTTGGCGGGAGAGCCAAGAGAGACCCAGTACTTC. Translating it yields CSASLAGEPRETQYF.

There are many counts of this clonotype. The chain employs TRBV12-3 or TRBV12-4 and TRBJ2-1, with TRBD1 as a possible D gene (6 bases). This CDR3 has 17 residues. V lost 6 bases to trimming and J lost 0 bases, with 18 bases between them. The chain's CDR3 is CASSPLQGHSSYNEQFF. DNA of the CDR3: TGTGCCAGCAGCCCCTTGCAGGGACACAGCTCCTACAATGAGCAGTTCTTC.

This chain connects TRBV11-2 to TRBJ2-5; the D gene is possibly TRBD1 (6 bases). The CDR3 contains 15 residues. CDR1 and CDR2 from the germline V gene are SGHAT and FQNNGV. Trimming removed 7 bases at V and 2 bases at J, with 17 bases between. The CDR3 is CASTPTGHHQETQYF. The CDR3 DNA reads TGTGCCAGCACGCCGACAGGACACCATCAAGAGACCCAGTACTTC.

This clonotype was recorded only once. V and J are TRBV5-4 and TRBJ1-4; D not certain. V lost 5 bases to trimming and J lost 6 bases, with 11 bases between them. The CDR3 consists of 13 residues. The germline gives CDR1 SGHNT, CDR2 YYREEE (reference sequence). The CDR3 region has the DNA TGTGCCAGCAGGGGTTCAGATGATGAAAAACTGTTTTTT. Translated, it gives CASRGSDDEKLFF.

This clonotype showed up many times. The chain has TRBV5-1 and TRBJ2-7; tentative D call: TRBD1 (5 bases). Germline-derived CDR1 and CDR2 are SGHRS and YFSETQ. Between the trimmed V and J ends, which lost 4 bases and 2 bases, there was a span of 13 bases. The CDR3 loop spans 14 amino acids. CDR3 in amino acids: CASSGQGQPYEQYF. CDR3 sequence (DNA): TGCGCCAGCAGCGGGCAGGGTCAGCCCTACGAGCAGTACTTC.

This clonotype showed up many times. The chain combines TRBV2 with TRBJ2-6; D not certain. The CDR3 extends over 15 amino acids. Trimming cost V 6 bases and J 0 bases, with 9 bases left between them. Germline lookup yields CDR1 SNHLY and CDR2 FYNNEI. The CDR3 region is CASRMESSGANVLTF. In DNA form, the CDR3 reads TGTGCCAGCAGGATGGAAAGCTCTGGGGCCAACGTCCTGACTTTC.

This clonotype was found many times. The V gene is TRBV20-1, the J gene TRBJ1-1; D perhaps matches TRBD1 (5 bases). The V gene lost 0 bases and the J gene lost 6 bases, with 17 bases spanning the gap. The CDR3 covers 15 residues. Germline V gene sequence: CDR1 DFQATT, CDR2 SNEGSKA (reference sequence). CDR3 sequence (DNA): TGCAGTGCTAGAGATCGGTTGGGCAGGGAGGCTGAAGCTTTCTTT. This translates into CSARDRLGREAEAFF.

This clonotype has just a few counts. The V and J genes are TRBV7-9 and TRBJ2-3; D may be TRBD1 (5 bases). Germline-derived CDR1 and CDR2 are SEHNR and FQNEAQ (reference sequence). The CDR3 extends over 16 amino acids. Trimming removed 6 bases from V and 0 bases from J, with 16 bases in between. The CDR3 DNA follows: TGTGCCAGCAGAGCCCGATCAGGGATCAGCACAGATACGCAGTATTTT. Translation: CASRARSGISTDTQYF.

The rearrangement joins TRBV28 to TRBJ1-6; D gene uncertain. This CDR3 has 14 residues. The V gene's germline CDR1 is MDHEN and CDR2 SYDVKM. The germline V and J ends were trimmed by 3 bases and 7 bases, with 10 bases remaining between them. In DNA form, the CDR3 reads TGTGCCAGCAGTTTTGAGGTTTCCAATTCACCCCTCCACTTT. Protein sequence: CASSFEVSNSPLHF.

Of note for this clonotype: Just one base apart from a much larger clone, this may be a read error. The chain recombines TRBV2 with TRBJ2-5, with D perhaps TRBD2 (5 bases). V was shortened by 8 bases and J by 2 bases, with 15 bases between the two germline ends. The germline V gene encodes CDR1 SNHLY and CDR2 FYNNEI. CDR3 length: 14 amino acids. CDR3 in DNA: TGTGCCAGCTGTCATTTGGAGGTACAAGAGACCCAGTACTTC. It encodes CASCHLEVQETQYF. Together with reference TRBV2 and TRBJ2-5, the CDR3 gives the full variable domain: EPEVTQTPSHQVTQMGQEVILRCVPISNHLYFYWYRQILGQKVEFLVSFYNNEISEKSEIFDDQFSVERPDGSNFTLKIRSTKLEDSAMYFCASCHLEVQETQYFGPGTRLLVL.

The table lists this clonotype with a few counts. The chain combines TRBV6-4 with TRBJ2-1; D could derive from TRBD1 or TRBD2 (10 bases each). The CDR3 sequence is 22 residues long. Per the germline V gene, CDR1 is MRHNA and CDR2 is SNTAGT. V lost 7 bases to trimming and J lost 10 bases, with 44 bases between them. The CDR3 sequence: CASIRGTGDDSGGPQFFGEQFF. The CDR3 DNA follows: TGTGCCAGCATCAGAGGGACAGGGGATGATAGCGGGGGGCCACAGTTTTTTGGGGAGCAGTTCTTC.

CDR3 loop: CAINRQDRAGELFF. CDR3 sequence (DNA): TGTGCCATCAATAGACAGGACCGCGCCGGGGAGCTGTTTTTT. The rearrangement joins TRBV10-3 to TRBJ2-2; D perhaps matches TRBD1 (6 bases). From germline, CDR1 is ENHRY and CDR2 SYGVKD. Trimming removed 7 bases at V and 6 bases at J, with 15 bases between. The CDR3 length is 14 residues.